The present TCR beta chain was sequenced within a study of graft-versus-host responses after intestinal transplantation. TCRdb keeps only in-frame clones here, not all; method: immunoSEQ multiplex PCR. The sample contains more than 40,000 clones, roughly 95% of which appear only once. CDR3 length equals 12 residues. The germline gives CDR1 MNHNY, CDR2 SVGAGI (reference sequence). V was cut by 5 bases and J by 3 bases, with 7 bases left in between. This clone was detected only once. Its antigen is still unknown. J is TRBJ1-2 and V is TRBV6-6, with no clear D. This sequence originates from a human donor who was the organ donor for an intestinal transplant. The sequences come from unstimulated CD8+ T cells sorted from spleen or lymph node cells, collected before transplant. For the CDR3, the DNA is TGTGCCAGCAGTGAGGGTTACTATGGCTACACCTTC. It is translated as CASSEGYYGYTF.